This is a list of T cell receptor beta chains from one sample in a study of T cell responses to AZD1222 COVID-19 vaccine. Using immunoSEQ multiplex PCR, the repertoire was profiled, and TCRdb retains in-frame clones only, with some absent. Here the sample spans about 120,000 clones, around nine tenths being singletons. The input for sequencing was peripheral blood, taken on day 0 of AZD1222 vaccination. The receptor set was obtained from an adult in good health. The CDR3 runs from the conserved cysteine through the conserved F or W. Each record gives: J gene, clone size, D gene, V gene, CDR3 protein, CDR3 DNA. D genes are given only for firm matches. A clone size is listed for some rows: how often the clone was seen (once, few, many), or a class if it is expanded.

j_call: TRBJ1-1; clone_size: NA; d_call: NA; v_call: TRBV12-3/TRBV12-4; cdr3_aa: CASSLRRSLGAFF; cdr3_nt: TGTGCCAGCAGTTTAAGACGGTCCCTTGGGGCTTTCTTT
j_call: TRBJ2-3; clone_size: NA; d_call: NA; v_call: TRBV7-9; cdr3_aa: CASSLDIRDTQYF; cdr3_nt: TGTGCCAGCAGCTTAGATATCCGAGATACGCAGTATTTT
j_call: TRBJ1-4; clone_size: few; d_call: NA; v_call: TRBV29-1; cdr3_aa: CSALGQPAEKLFF; cdr3_nt: TGCAGCGCCCTGGGCCAGCCAGCTGAAAAACTGTTTTTT
j_call: TRBJ2-7; clone_size: NA; d_call: NA; v_call: TRBV19; cdr3_aa: CATRGTGRSGEQYF; cdr3_nt: TGTGCCACAAGAGGGACGGGACGATCCGGCGAGCAGTACTTC
j_call: TRBJ2-7; clone_size: NA; d_call: TRBD1; v_call: TRBV28; cdr3_aa: CASRGWDRGRGYEQYF; cdr3_nt: TGTGCCAGCAGGGGCTGGGACAGGGGAAGAGGCTACGAGCAGTACTTC
j_call: TRBJ1-4; clone_size: NA; d_call: NA; v_call: TRBV6-1; cdr3_aa: CASSERTAVLF; cdr3_nt: TGTGCCAGCAGTGAACGGACCGCGGTGCTTTTT
j_call: TRBJ1-5; clone_size: NA; d_call: NA; v_call: TRBV29-1; cdr3_aa: CSVVLPAGPQHF; cdr3_nt: TGCAGCGTTGTTTTACCAGCGGGGCCCCAGCATTTT
j_call: TRBJ1-1; clone_size: NA; d_call: NA; v_call: TRBV7-3; cdr3_aa: CASSLRVLNTEAFF; cdr3_nt: TGTGCCAGCAGCTTAAGGGTACTGAACACTGAAGCTTTCTTT
j_call: TRBJ2-3; clone_size: NA; d_call: NA; v_call: TRBV4-3; cdr3_aa: CASSQDSGEGLSGDTQYF; cdr3_nt: TGCGCCAGCAGCCAAGACTCAGGGGAGGGACTTTCCGGAGATACGCAGTATTTT
j_call: TRBJ2-6; clone_size: once; d_call: NA; v_call: TRBV24-1; cdr3_aa: CATISLGRVLTF; cdr3_nt: TGTGCCACCATCTCCCTCGGTCGTGTCCTGACTTTC
j_call: TRBJ1-1; clone_size: NA; d_call: NA; v_call: TRBV13; cdr3_aa: CASSRRGGGGTEAFF; cdr3_nt: TGTGCCAGCAGCCGACGGGGAGGGGGTGGCACTGAAGCTTTCTTT
j_call: TRBJ2-7; clone_size: once; d_call: NA; v_call: TRBV27; cdr3_aa: CASSLYLGAYEQYF; cdr3_nt: TGTGCCAGCAGTTTGTACCTGGGGGCCTACGAGCAGTACTTC
j_call: TRBJ2-2; clone_size: NA; d_call: TRBD2; v_call: TRBV5-4; cdr3_aa: CASSQGASGRAGELFF; cdr3_nt: TGTGCCAGCAGCCAAGGAGCTAGCGGGAGGGCCGGGGAGCTGTTTTTT
j_call: TRBJ2-3; clone_size: NA; d_call: NA; v_call: TRBV3-1/TRBV3-2; cdr3_aa: CASSQSPDGRADTQYF; cdr3_nt: TGTGCCAGCAGCCAATCCCCGGACGGTAGGGCAGATACGCAGTATTTT
j_call: TRBJ1-1; clone_size: NA; d_call: NA; v_call: TRBV5-3; cdr3_aa: CARSPESANSEAFF; cdr3_nt: TGTGCCAGAAGCCCCGAGTCGGCGAACAGTGAAGCTTTCTTT
j_call: TRBJ1-2; clone_size: NA; d_call: NA; v_call: TRBV6-2/TRBV6-3; cdr3_aa: CASSYFLFGYTF; cdr3_nt: TGTGCCAGCAGTTATTTTCTTTTTGGCTACACCTTC
j_call: TRBJ1-3; clone_size: NA; d_call: TRBD1; v_call: TRBV10-3; cdr3_aa: CAISDEQGANTIYF; cdr3_nt: TGTGCCATCAGTGACGAACAGGGGGCAAACACCATATATTTT
j_call: TRBJ2-3; clone_size: NA; d_call: TRBD2; v_call: TRBV29-1; cdr3_aa: CSVVGLGTDTQYF; cdr3_nt: TGCAGCGTTGTCGGACTAGGAACCGATACGCAGTATTTT
j_call: TRBJ1-2; clone_size: NA; d_call: TRBD1; v_call: TRBV29-1; cdr3_aa: CSDTTGGNYGYTF; cdr3_nt: TGCAGCGATACGACAGGGGGCAACTATGGCTACACCTTC
j_call: TRBJ2-3; clone_size: NA; d_call: TRBD2; v_call: TRBV7-8; cdr3_aa: CASSRSGLAGNQLTDTQYF; cdr3_nt: TGTGCCAGCAGCCGAAGCGGTCTAGCGGGAAATCAGCTGACAGATACGCAGTATTTT
j_call: TRBJ2-5; clone_size: NA; d_call: NA; v_call: TRBV10-2; cdr3_aa: CASSVAKETQYF; cdr3_nt: TGCGCCAGCAGTGTAGCGAAAGAGACCCAGTACTTC
j_call: TRBJ2-2; clone_size: NA; d_call: TRBD2; v_call: TRBV10-3; cdr3_aa: CAITGEGTGELFF; cdr3_nt: TGTGCCATCACCGGGGAGGGAACCGGGGAGCTGTTTTTT
j_call: TRBJ2-7; clone_size: NA; d_call: NA; v_call: TRBV7-2; cdr3_aa: CASSTPRNPEQYF; cdr3_nt: TGTGCCAGCAGCACCCCTAGAAACCCCGAGCAGTACTTC
j_call: TRBJ1-4; clone_size: NA; d_call: TRBD1; v_call: TRBV9; cdr3_aa: CASSVATKGANEKLFF; cdr3_nt: TGTGCCAGCAGCGTAGCTACGAAGGGGGCGAATGAAAAACTGTTTTTT
j_call: TRBJ2-1; clone_size: NA; d_call: NA; v_call: TRBV9; cdr3_aa: CASSVESGGWNEQFF; cdr3_nt: TGTGCCAGCAGCGTAGAGTCAGGTGGTTGGAATGAGCAGTTCTTC
j_call: TRBJ2-2; clone_size: NA; d_call: TRBD1; v_call: TRBV2; cdr3_aa: CASSVEGAGTGELFF; cdr3_nt: TGTGCCAGCAGTGTTGAGGGGGCGGGCACCGGGGAGCTGTTTTTT
j_call: TRBJ2-1; clone_size: NA; d_call: NA; v_call: TRBV4-2; cdr3_aa: CASSPTAPNEQFF; cdr3_nt: TGTGCCAGCAGCCCGACTGCCCCCAATGAGCAGTTCTTC
j_call: TRBJ2-7; clone_size: NA; d_call: NA; v_call: TRBV18; cdr3_aa: CASSPSDHYEQYF; cdr3_nt: TGTGCCAGCTCACCTAGTGACCACTACGAGCAGTACTTC
j_call: TRBJ2-7; clone_size: NA; d_call: NA; v_call: TRBV5-1; cdr3_aa: CASSLAKGSYEQYF; cdr3_nt: TGCGCCAGCAGCTTGGCCAAGGGTTCCTACGAGCAGTACTTC
j_call: TRBJ1-1; clone_size: once; d_call: TRBD1; v_call: TRBV5-6; cdr3_aa: CASSTGQGVTEAFF; cdr3_nt: TGTGCCAGCAGCACCGGACAGGGCGTCACTGAAGCTTTCTTT
j_call: TRBJ1-5; clone_size: NA; d_call: NA; v_call: TRBV6-1; cdr3_aa: CASSEAVGNQPQHF; cdr3_nt: TGTGCCAGCAGTGAAGCGGTGGGCAATCAGCCCCAGCATTTT
j_call: TRBJ2-7; clone_size: NA; d_call: NA; v_call: TRBV5-1; cdr3_aa: CASSLEAHYEQYF; cdr3_nt: TGCGCCAGCAGCTTGGAAGCACACTACGAGCAGTACTTC
j_call: TRBJ2-1; clone_size: once; d_call: NA; v_call: TRBV5-6; cdr3_aa: CASSASPYNEQFF; cdr3_nt: TGTGCCAGCAGCGCCTCCCCCTACAATGAGCAGTTCTTC
j_call: TRBJ1-5; clone_size: NA; d_call: NA; v_call: TRBV27; cdr3_aa: CASRGVGGNQPQHF; cdr3_nt: TGTGCCAGCAGAGGGGTAGGAGGTAATCAGCCCCAGCATTTT
j_call: TRBJ2-5; clone_size: NA; d_call: NA; v_call: TRBV7-9; cdr3_aa: CASSLVRVLTLWQETQYF; cdr3_nt: TGTGCCAGCAGCTTAGTTCGGGTATTAACCCTGTGGCAAGAGACCCAGTACTTC
j_call: TRBJ1-4; clone_size: NA; d_call: NA; v_call: TRBV7-6; cdr3_aa: CASSLEWTFNEKLFF; cdr3_nt: TGTGCCAGCAGCTTAGAGTGGACTTTCAATGAAAAACTGTTTTTT
j_call: TRBJ1-4; clone_size: NA; d_call: TRBD1; v_call: TRBV5-6; cdr3_aa: CASSLATGGNEKLFF; cdr3_nt: TGTGCCAGCAGCTTGGCGACAGGGGGGAATGAAAAACTGTTTTTT
j_call: TRBJ2-7; clone_size: few; d_call: TRBD2; v_call: TRBV5-1; cdr3_aa: CASSFKDSSGRAREQYF; cdr3_nt: TGCGCCAGCAGCTTTAAGGATTCTAGCGGGAGGGCCCGGGAGCAGTACTTC
j_call: TRBJ2-7; clone_size: NA; d_call: TRBD2; v_call: TRBV6-5; cdr3_aa: CASSRGGYEQYF; cdr3_nt: TGTGCCAGCTCTCGGGGGGGCTACGAGCAGTACTTC
j_call: TRBJ2-1; clone_size: NA; d_call: TRBD2; v_call: TRBV7-3; cdr3_aa: CASSLSGSSYNEQFF; cdr3_nt: TGTGCCAGCAGCTTAAGCGGGAGCTCCTACAATGAGCAGTTCTTC
j_call: TRBJ1-4; clone_size: NA; d_call: NA; v_call: TRBV6-5; cdr3_aa: CAILTGTRNEKLFF; cdr3_nt: TGTGCCATACTAACCGGGACGCGTAATGAAAAACTGTTTTTT
j_call: TRBJ2-1; clone_size: NA; d_call: NA; v_call: TRBV7-8; cdr3_aa: CASVQGRANEQFF; cdr3_nt: TGTGCCAGCGTACAGGGGAGGGCGAATGAGCAGTTCTTC
j_call: TRBJ1-5; clone_size: NA; d_call: TRBD1; v_call: TRBV6-2/TRBV6-3; cdr3_aa: CASSHALGGGLSNQPQHF; cdr3_nt: TGTGCCAGCAGTCATGCCCTCGGAGGGGGCTTGAGCAATCAGCCCCAGCATTTT
j_call: TRBJ1-2; clone_size: NA; d_call: NA; v_call: TRBV6-6; cdr3_aa: CASNTLDRNYGYTF; cdr3_nt: TGTGCCAGCAATACCCTAGACAGGAACTATGGCTACACCTTC
j_call: TRBJ2-3; clone_size: NA; d_call: NA; v_call: TRBV2; cdr3_aa: CASSEVLRDTQYF; cdr3_nt: TGTGCCAGCAGTGAGGTCCTCAGGGATACGCAGTATTTT
j_call: TRBJ2-7; clone_size: NA; d_call: TRBD1; v_call: TRBV4-1; cdr3_aa: CASSHPGTGGIYEQYF; cdr3_nt: TGCGCCAGCAGCCATCCCGGGACAGGGGGCATCTACGAGCAGTACTTC
j_call: TRBJ1-1; clone_size: NA; d_call: TRBD1; v_call: TRBV3-1/TRBV3-2; cdr3_aa: CASSHWDREDTEAFF; cdr3_nt: TGTGCCAGCAGCCACTGGGACAGGGAGGATACTGAAGCTTTCTTT
j_call: TRBJ1-1; clone_size: NA; d_call: NA; v_call: TRBV25-1; cdr3_aa: CASRGVSVGGTEAFF; cdr3_nt: TGTGCCAGCAGGGGAGTTTCGGTGGGTGGAACTGAAGCTTTCTTT
j_call: TRBJ1-1; clone_size: NA; d_call: NA; v_call: TRBV2; cdr3_aa: CASRPHQVTEAFF; cdr3_nt: TGTGCCAGCAGGCCGCATCAGGTCACTGAAGCTTTCTTT
j_call: TRBJ2-6; clone_size: once; d_call: TRBD2; v_call: TRBV19; cdr3_aa: CASSERTSLSGANVLTF; cdr3_nt: TGTGCCAGTAGTGAAAGGACTAGTCTCTCTGGGGCCAACGTCCTGACTTTC
j_call: TRBJ1-1; clone_size: NA; d_call: NA; v_call: TRBV4-3; cdr3_aa: CASSQDVQGGTEAFF; cdr3_nt: TGCGCCAGCAGCCAAGATGTGCAGGGTGGCACTGAAGCTTTCTTT
j_call: TRBJ2-2; clone_size: NA; d_call: NA; v_call: TRBV5-4; cdr3_aa: CASSFSVGTVNTGELFF; cdr3_nt: TGTGCCAGCAGCTTCTCTGTAGGGACTGTAAACACCGGGGAGCTGTTTTTT
j_call: TRBJ2-6; clone_size: NA; d_call: NA; v_call: TRBV19; cdr3_aa: CASSAGAEKSAGANVLTF; cdr3_nt: TGTGCCAGTAGTGCCGGGGCCGAGAAGTCAGCTGGGGCCAACGTCCTGACTTTC